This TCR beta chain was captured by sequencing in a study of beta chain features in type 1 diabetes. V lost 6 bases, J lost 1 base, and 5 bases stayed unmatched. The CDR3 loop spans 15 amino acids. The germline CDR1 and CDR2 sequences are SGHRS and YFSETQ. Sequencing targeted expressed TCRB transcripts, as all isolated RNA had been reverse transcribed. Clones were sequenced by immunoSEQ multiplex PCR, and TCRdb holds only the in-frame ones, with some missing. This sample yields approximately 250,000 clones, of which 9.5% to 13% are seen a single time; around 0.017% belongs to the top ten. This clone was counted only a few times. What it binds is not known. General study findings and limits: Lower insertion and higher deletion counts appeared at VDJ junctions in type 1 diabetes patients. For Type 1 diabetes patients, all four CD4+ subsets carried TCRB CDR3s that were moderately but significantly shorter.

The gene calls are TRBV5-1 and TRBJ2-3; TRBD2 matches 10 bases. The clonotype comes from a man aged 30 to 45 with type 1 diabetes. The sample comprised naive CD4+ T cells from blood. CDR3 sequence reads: CASISGTSGTDTQYF. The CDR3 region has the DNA TGCGCCAGCATCTCCGGGACTAGCGGCACAGATACGCAGTATTTT.